One and the same sample provided the 29 T cell receptor beta chains below, sequenced in a study of T cell repertoires in cytomegalovirus infection. TCRdb passed the reads through MiXCR, listing each CDR3 protein once. In the table there are approximately 250,000 distinct CDR3 sequences, roughly 9.1% of which are singletons. Material: PBMCs. The source is a human donor in good health (CMV status not recorded). Some clones in this sample may be carry-over from other donors' samples.

In this sample, this clonotype turned up many times. The rearrangement joins TRBV7-4 to TRBJ1-1; D gene uncertain. There are 13 residues in the CDR3. Germline V lookup: CDR1 SGHVT, CDR2 SQSDAQ. V gave up 1 base and J gave up 2 bases, with 5 bases separating them. In nucleotides, the CDR3 is TGTGCCAGCAGCTTAGAAGCCAACACTGAAGCTTTCTTT. Translation gives CASSLEANTEAFF. Based on the CDR3 plus reference TRBV7-4 and TRBJ1-1, the full variable domain is GAGVSQSPRYKVAKRGRDVALRCDSISGHVTLYWYRQTLGQGSEVLTYSQSDAQRDKSGRPSGRFSAERPERSVSTLKIQRTEQGDSAVYLCASSLEANTEAFFGQGTRLTVV.

This clonotype was observed at least ten times. The rearrangement links TRBV29-1 to TRBJ2-5; 8 bases align to TRBD1. Germline values: CDR1 SQVTM, CDR2 ANQGSEA. V gave up 4 bases and J gave up 3 bases; unmatched junction bases: 7. The CDR3 runs to 14 residues. CDR3 in amino acids: CSVVRGQAKETQYF. CDR3 bases: TGCAGCGTTGTCCGGGGACAGGCTAAAGAGACCCAGTACTTC.

This chain uses TRBV12-3 or TRBV12-4 with TRBJ2-1; TRBD2 agrees at 12 bases. This CDR3 comprises 15 residues. Losses at the gene ends were 5 bases for V and 4 bases for J; bases not matched to a gene: 3. The CDR3 reads CASSTTSGGYNEQFF. The CDR3 DNA sequence: TGTGCCAGCAGTACCACTAGCGGGGGGTACAATGAGCAGTTCTTC.

Many counts were recorded for this clonotype. The chain combines TRBV7-8 with TRBJ1-1; D remains ambiguous. Germline V gives CDR1 SGHVS, CDR2 FQNEAQ. Trimming left V 5 bases short and J 7 bases short, with 23 bases between. The CDR3 consists of 16 residues. CDR3 region: CASSPSLRDNHYEAFF. In DNA, the CDR3 is TGTGCCAGCAGCCCCTCATTAAGAGACAACCATTATGAAGCTTTCTTT.

The chain employs TRBV7-8 and TRBJ2-5; TRBD2 matches at 8 bases. There are 17 residues in the CDR3. The V gene end was trimmed by 1 base and the J gene end by 2 bases; junction bases not matched to a gene: 9. Germline values: CDR1 SGHVS, CDR2 FQNEAQ. The CDR3 coding sequence is TGTGCCAGCAGCTTAGGAGGTCGGCGGGGGGTACAAGAGACCCAGTACTTC. Protein: CASSLGGRRGVQETQYF.

V usage is TRBV5-1 and J usage is TRBJ2-3; 9 nucleotides match TRBD1. The germline V gene has CDR1 SGHRS and CDR2 YFSETQ. This CDR3 is built from 16 residues. V lost 0 bases and J lost 4; bases outside the gene matches: 6. CDR3 bases: TGCGCCAGCAGCTTGGCCGGGACAGGGTTAGCAGATACGCAGTATTTT. This translates into CASSLAGTGLADTQYF.

The rearrangement joins TRBV12-3 or TRBV12-4 to TRBJ2-2; 11 bases agree with TRBD1. V was pared by 2 bases and J by 0 bases, with 5 bases of the junction left unmatched. The CDR3 spans 18 residues. The CDR3 is CASSLRRGQGANTGELFF. The CDR3 DNA reads as TGTGCCAGCAGTTTAAGGCGGGGACAGGGGGCGAACACCGGGGAGCTGTTTTTT.

This clonotype was counted at least ten times. This sequence joins TRBV7-8 and TRBJ2-7; maybe TRBD1 (5 bases). This CDR3 is built from 14 residues. Trimming pared 3 bases from V and 2 bases from J, leaving 11 bases between. Germline V lookup: CDR1 SGHVS, CDR2 FQNEAQ. The CDR3 here is CASSLGPTAYEQYF. The CDR3 bases are TGTGCCAGCAGCTTGGGGCCAACCGCCTACGAGCAGTACTTC.

This clonotype occurred many times. The chain carries TRBV7-2 and TRBJ1-6; a weak D match, TRBD1 (5 bases). CDR1 is SGHTA, CDR2 FQGNSA, per germline. Trimming left V 4 bases short and J 12 bases short, with 16 bases between. This CDR3 is built from 14 residues. The CDR3 sequence: CASSSTGLLGPLHF. The CDR3, as DNA: TGTGCCAGCAGCTCGACGGGGCTCCTTGGACCCCTCCACTTT. Full variable domain (remainder filled in from reference TRBV7-2 and TRBJ1-6): GAGVSQSPSNKVTEKGKDVELRCDPISGHTALYWYRQSLGQGLEFLIYFQGNSAPDKSGLPSDRFSAERTGGSVSTLTIQRTQQEDSAVYLCASSSTGLLGPLHFGNGTRLTVT.

Many counts were recorded for this clonotype. The genes are TRBV20-1 and TRBJ2-7, with TRBD2 matching 10 bases. From germline, CDR1 is DFQATT and CDR2 SNEGSKA (reference sequence). With 5 bases clipped from V and 6 bases from J, the junction kept 7 bases outside the gene matches. There are 13 residues in the CDR3. CDR3 protein: CSALSGRAVEQYF. CDR3 coding DNA: TGCAGTGCTTTGAGCGGGAGGGCCGTCGAGCAGTACTTC.

This clonotype was detected only a few times. J is TRBJ2-1 and V is TRBV19; tentatively, D is TRBD2 (5 bases). Germline CDR1 is LNHDA and CDR2 is SQIVND (reference sequence). The CDR3 spans 15 residues. V gave up 5 bases and J gave up 0 bases, with 11 bases separating them. In nucleotides, the CDR3 is TGTGCCAGTAGTGACTATGGAAGCTCCTACAATGAGCAGTTCTTC. It yields the protein CASSDYGSSYNEQFF.

The V call is TRBV12-3 or TRBV12-4, the J call TRBJ1-1; TRBD1 matches at 9 bases. The CDR3 spans 15 residues. The V segment lost 7 bases and the J segment 6 bases; nucleotides outside the gene matches: 12. The CDR3 nucleotides are TGTGCCAGCATCCTTTCCGGGACAGGGAGGGCTGAAGCTTTCTTT. This encodes CASILSGTGRAEAFF.

The chain's CDR3 is CSVDCPFPGQPRNTIYF. CDR3 in DNA: TGCAGCGTTGATTGCCCATTCCCGGGACAGCCCAGAAACACCATATATTTT. This rearrangement joins TRBV29-1 to TRBJ1-3; 7 nucleotides match TRBD1. Germline trimming cut 3 bases from V and 5 bases from J; bases unmatched to any gene: 16. Per the germline V gene, CDR1 is SQVTM and CDR2 is ANQGSEA. CDR3 length equals 17 residues.

This clonotype was seen only a few times. The V gene is TRBV7-9, the J gene TRBJ2-5; possible D gene TRBD1, 5 bases. Germline V gene sequence: CDR1 SEHNR, CDR2 FQNEAQ (reference sequence). The V and J ends lost 4 bases and 5 bases respectively, with 20 bases between them. The length of the CDR3 is 16 residues. CDR3 region: CASSSTPNQGSETQYF. The CDR3 DNA reads as TGTGCCAGCAGCTCAACTCCAAATCAGGGATCTGAGACCCAGTACTTC.

This clonotype appeared many times. The J gene is TRBJ1-6, the V gene TRBV7-2; 8 bases fit TRBD1. Trimming cost V 5 bases and J 7 bases; bases outside gene matches: 4. This CDR3 comprises 14 residues. Germline values: CDR1 SGHTA, CDR2 FQGNSA. CDR3 region: CASSPDRVNSPLHF. The DNA of the CDR3 is TGTGCCAGCAGCCCGGACAGGGTAAATTCACCCCTCCACTTT.

This clonotype has ten or more counts. The rearrangement joins TRBV19 to TRBJ2-1; D gene ambiguous. The ends were cut back, 9 bases at V and 5 bases at J, with 11 bases in the middle. The CDR3 is made up of 12 amino acids. CDR1 and CDR2 from the germline V gene are LNHDA and SQIVND (reference sequence). As DNA, the CDR3 is TGTGCCAGCTCCGAGACCCACAATGAGCAGTTCTTC. It specifies CASSETHNEQFF.

This clonotype was recorded at least ten times. V and J are TRBV6-2 or TRBV6-3 and TRBJ2-4, with 9 bases matching TRBD1. Losses at the gene ends were 7 bases for V and 8 bases for J; bases not matched to a gene: 9. CDR3 length: 14 residues. From germline, CDR1 is MNHEY and CDR2 SVGEGT. Here the CDR3 DNA reads TGTGCCAGCACAGAAAGCAGACAGGGGGACATTCAGTACTTC. Its translation is CASTESRQGDIQYF.

This clonotype has ten or more counts. The rearrangement joins TRBV7-2 to TRBJ2-3, with D unresolved. Trimming removed 2 bases at V and 3 bases at J, with 9 bases between. This CDR3 comprises 14 residues. Germline V gene data show CDR1 as SGHTA and CDR2 as FQGNSA. For the CDR3, the DNA is TGTGCCAGCAGCTTAAGGCAGACTACAGATACGCAGTATTTT. Translated: CASSLRQTTDTQYF.

The rearrangement joins TRBV27 to TRBJ2-3; 9 positions agree with TRBD1. Germline V gives CDR1 MNHEY, CDR2 SMNVEV (reference sequence). The CDR3 covers 15 residues. V dropped 6 bases and J dropped 6; count of bases not matched to a gene: 10. The CDR3 nucleotides read TGTGCCAGCAGCTACAGGGGGCTAATCGTGGATACGCAGTATTTT. This encodes CASSYRGLIVDTQYF.

This clonotype has a single count. The chain recombines TRBV18 with TRBJ2-7; perhaps TRBD2 as D (6 bases). This CDR3 region has 14 residues. CDR1 and CDR2 (germline): KGHSH, LQKENI. Trimming pared 1 base from V and 6 bases from J, leaving 13 bases between. CDR3 sequence reads: CASSPRWEDSEQYF. The CDR3 bases are TGTGCCAGCTCACCACGGTGGGAGGATAGCGAGCAGTACTTC.

This clonotype was counted ten times or more. The chain uses TRBV5-1 and TRBJ2-7, with TRBD1 identical over 10 bases. Losses at the gene ends were 5 bases for V and 5 bases for J; bases not matched to a gene: 10. This CDR3 is 15 amino acids long. Germline values: CDR1 SGHRS, CDR2 YFSETQ. The CDR3 DNA sequence: TGCGCCAGCAGATACACCGGGACAGGGGCCAACGAGCAGTACTTC. Translating gives CASRYTGTGANEQYF.

This clonotype was detected many times. The gene calls are TRBV29-1 and TRBJ1-2, with 8 bases fitting TRBD1. CDR1 is SQVTM, CDR2 ANQGSEA, per germline. V trimming: 7 bases; J trimming: 6 bases; junction bases outside the gene matches: 7. This CDR3 region has 12 residues. Here the CDR3 reads CSGMDRVNGYTF. CDR3 nucleotides: TGCAGCGGAATGGACAGGGTCAATGGCTACACCTTC.

This clonotype was counted at least ten times. V and J are TRBV7-8 and TRBJ2-3, with 7 bases fitting TRBD2. Unmatched junction bases numbered 0, after V lost 0 bases and J lost 6 bases. Germline V gene lookup returns CDR1 SGHVS and CDR2 FQNEAQ. The CDR3 sequence is 13 residues long. CDR3 nucleotide sequence: TGTGCCAGCAGCTTAGCGCGGGAGGATACGCAGTATTTT. The encoded protein is CASSLAREDTQYF.

This clonotype has at least ten counts. The J gene is TRBJ1-4, the V gene TRBV11-3; unclear D gene. CDR1 SGHNT and CDR2 YENEEA come from the germline V gene. V was pared by 5 bases and J by 0 bases, with 19 bases between. The CDR3 runs 18 residues. The CDR3 spells CASSHTSPLFPTNEKLFF. The CDR3 nucleotides are TGTGCCAGCAGCCACACCTCTCCCCTGTTCCCAACTAATGAAAAACTGTTTTTT.

Judged by abundance, this clonotype is medium-sized (0.01 to 0.1%). The gene calls are TRBV7-2 and TRBJ1-1, with 8 bases that match TRBD1. The CDR3 totals 16 residues. Germline V gives CDR1 SGHTA, CDR2 FQGNSA. The V and J ends lost 1 base and 5 bases, in that order; junction bases with no gene match: 9. The CDR3 bases are TGTGCCAGCAGCTTAGAGAGGACAGGGAGTGGGACTGAAGCTTTCTTT. Protein: CASSLERTGSGTEAFF.

In this sample, this clonotype turned up many times. The rearrangement joins TRBV7-8 to TRBJ2-5; 7 bases line up with TRBD2. CDR1 is SGHVS and CDR2 is FQNEAQ in the germline V gene. The V and J ends lost 7 bases and 4 bases, in that order; junction bases with no gene match: 15. The CDR3 runs 16 residues. The CDR3 nucleotides read TGTGCCAGCACCCCCGGTGGGGCTAGCGGTGTAGAGACCCAGTACTTC. Amino acids: CASTPGGASGVETQYF. The whole variable domain, remainder taken from reference TRBV7-8 and TRBJ2-5, is GAGVSQSPRYKVAKRGQDVALRCDPISGHVSLFWYQQALGQGPEFLTYFQNEAQLDKSGLPSDRFFAERPEGSVSTLKIQRTQQEDSAVYLCASTPGGASGVETQYFGPGTRLLVL.

This clonotype was seen many times. The V and J genes are TRBV6-2 or TRBV6-3 and TRBJ2-2, with 8 bases matching TRBD2. This CDR3 has 16 amino acids. J was trimmed by 2 bases and V by 7 bases; bases with no gene match: 9. The germline V gene has CDR1 MNHEY and CDR2 SVGEGT. The CDR3 loop is CASNRAGASNTGELFF. CDR3 coding DNA: TGTGCCAGCAACAGAGCGGGAGCTAGCAACACCGGGGAGCTGTTTTTT.

This clonotype was detected only a few times. CDR3 DNA sequence: TGTGCCAGCAGCTTACCCGGGACGGAGTATGGCTACACCTTC. This gives the protein CASSLPGTEYGYTF. The gene calls are TRBV7-2 and TRBJ1-2, with D possibly matching TRBD1 (5 bases). In germline, CDR1 is SGHTA, CDR2 FQGNSA. The CDR3 has 14 amino acids. The ends were cut back, 2 bases at V and 5 bases at J, with 12 bases in the middle. Based on the CDR3 plus reference TRBV7-2 and TRBJ1-2, the full variable domain is GAGVSQSPSNKVTEKGKDVELRCDPISGHTALYWYRQSLGQGLEFLIYFQGNSAPDKSGLPSDRFSAERTGGSVSTLTIQRTQQEDSAVYLCASSLPGTEYGYTFGSGTRLTVV.

The chain links TRBV18 to TRBJ1-1; D gene ambiguous. CDR3 size: 15 residues. The germline CDR1 and CDR2 sequences are KGHSH and LQKENI. V shed 0 bases and J shed 4 bases, with 12 bases lying between them. CDR3 protein: CASSPPRGEVTEAFF. The CDR3 DNA sequence: TGTGCCAGCTCACCACCGCGCGGGGAGGTCACTGAAGCTTTCTTT. Filled out from reference TRBV18 and TRBJ1-1, the complete variable domain reads NAGVMQNPRHLVRRRGQEARLRCSPMKGHSHVYWYRQLPEEGLKFMVYLQKENIIDESGMPKERFSAEFPKEGPSILRIQQVVRGDSAAYFCASSPPRGEVTEAFFGQGTRLTVV.